The entry below describes one T cell receptor (beta chain). In the authors' methods: For nucleated cells, counts were estimated from reference gene primer amplification. Repertoires were generated with immunoSEQ multiplex PCR, while TCRdb's copy carries only in-frame clones and drops some. That table gives V, J and clone size, and the DNA gave D and trimming. The repertoire includes approximately 100,000 clones, roughly 81% of them detected once, and more than 2% sits in the top ten. This sample is part of a study of blood T cell repertoires in COVID-19. The CDR3 runs 14 residues. CDR1 and CDR2 (germline): SGHNT, YYREEE (reference sequence). V gave up 0 bases and J gave up 0 bases, with 6 bases separating them.

J is TRBJ1-1 and V is TRBV5-4, with D unclear. The sequenced sample consisted of peripheral blood. This TCR was sampled from a human donor in a cohort sampled during active COVID-19. The CDR3 loop is CASSLGRVNTEAFF. In nucleotides, the CDR3 is TGTGCCAGCAGCTTGGGGCGGGTGAACACTGAAGCTTTCTTT.